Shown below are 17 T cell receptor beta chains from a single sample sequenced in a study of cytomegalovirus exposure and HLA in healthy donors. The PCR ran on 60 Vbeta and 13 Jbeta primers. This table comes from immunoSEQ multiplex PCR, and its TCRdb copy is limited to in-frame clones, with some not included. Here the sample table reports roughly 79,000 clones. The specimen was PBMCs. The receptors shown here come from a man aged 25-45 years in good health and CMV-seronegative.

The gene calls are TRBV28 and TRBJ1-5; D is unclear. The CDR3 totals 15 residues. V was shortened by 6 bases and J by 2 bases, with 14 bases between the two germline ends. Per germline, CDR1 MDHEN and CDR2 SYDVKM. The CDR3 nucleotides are TGTGCCAGCAGCCCCGAGGGTTTAGGCAATCAGCCCCAGCATTTT. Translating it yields CASSPEGLGNQPQHF.

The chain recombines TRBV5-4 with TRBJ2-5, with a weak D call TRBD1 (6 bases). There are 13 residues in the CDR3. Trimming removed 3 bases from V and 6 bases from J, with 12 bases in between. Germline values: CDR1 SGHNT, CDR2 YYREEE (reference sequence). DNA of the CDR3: TGTGCCAGCAGCTCGAGTACAGGGCAGACCCAGTACTTC. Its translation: CASSSSTGQTQYF. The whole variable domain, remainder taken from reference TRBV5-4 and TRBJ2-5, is ETGVTQSPTHLIKTRGQQVTLRCSSQSGHNTVSWYQQALGQGPQFIFQYYREEENGRGNFPPRFSGLQFPNYSSELNVNALELDDSALYLCASSSSTGQTQYFGPGTRLLVL.

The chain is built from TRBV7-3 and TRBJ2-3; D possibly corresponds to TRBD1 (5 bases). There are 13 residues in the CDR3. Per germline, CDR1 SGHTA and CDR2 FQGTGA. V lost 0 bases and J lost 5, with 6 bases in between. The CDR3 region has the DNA TGTGCCAGCAGCTTAACAAGGGGAGATACGCAGTATTTT. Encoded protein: CASSLTRGDTQYF. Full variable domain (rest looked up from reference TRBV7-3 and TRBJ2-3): GAGVSQTPSNKVTEKGKYVELRCDPISGHTALYWYRQSLGQGPEFLIYFQGTGAADDSGLPNDRFFAVRPEGSVSTLKIQRTERGDSAVYLCASSLTRGDTQYFGPGTRLTVL.

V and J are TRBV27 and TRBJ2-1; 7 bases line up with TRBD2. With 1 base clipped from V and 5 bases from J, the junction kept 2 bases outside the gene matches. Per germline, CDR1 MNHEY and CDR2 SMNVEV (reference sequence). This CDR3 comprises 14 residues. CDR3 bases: TGTGCCAGCAGTTTATTGGGGAGGGACAATGAGCAGTTCTTC. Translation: CASSLLGRDNEQFF.

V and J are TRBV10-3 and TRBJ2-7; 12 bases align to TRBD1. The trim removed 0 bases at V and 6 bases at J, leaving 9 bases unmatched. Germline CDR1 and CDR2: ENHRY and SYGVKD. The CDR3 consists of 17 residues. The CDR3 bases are TGTGCCATCAGTGAGTCCCGGGACAGGGGGCTAGTAGGCGAGCAGTACTTC. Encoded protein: CAISESRDRGLVGEQYF.

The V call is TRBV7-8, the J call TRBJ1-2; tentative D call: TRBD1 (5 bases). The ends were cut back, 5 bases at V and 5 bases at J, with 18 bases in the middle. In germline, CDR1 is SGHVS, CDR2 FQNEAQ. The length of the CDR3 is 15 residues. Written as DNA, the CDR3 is TGTGCCAGCAGCCTACGACAGCAGTTTGGGTATGGCTACACCTTC. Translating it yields CASSLRQQFGYGYTF.

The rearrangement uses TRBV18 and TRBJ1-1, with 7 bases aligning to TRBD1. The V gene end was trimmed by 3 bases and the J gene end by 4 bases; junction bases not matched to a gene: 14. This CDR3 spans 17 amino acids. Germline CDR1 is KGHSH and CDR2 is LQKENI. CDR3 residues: CASSPMGQLGVGTEAFF. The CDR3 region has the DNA TGTGCCAGCTCACCGATGGGACAGCTGGGCGTGGGCACTGAAGCTTTCTTT.

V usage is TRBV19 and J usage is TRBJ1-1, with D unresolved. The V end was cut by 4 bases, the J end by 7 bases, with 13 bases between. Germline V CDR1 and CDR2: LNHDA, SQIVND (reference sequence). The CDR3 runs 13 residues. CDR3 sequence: CASSRAGNIEAFF. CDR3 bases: TGTGCCAGTAGTAGGGCAGGAAATATTGAAGCTTTCTTT.

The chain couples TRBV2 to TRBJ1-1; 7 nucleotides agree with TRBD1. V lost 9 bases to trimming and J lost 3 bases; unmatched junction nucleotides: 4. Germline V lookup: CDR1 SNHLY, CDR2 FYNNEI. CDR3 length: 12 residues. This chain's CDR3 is CASRQGDTEAFF. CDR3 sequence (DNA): TGTGCCAGTAGACAGGGCGACACTGAAGCTTTCTTT.

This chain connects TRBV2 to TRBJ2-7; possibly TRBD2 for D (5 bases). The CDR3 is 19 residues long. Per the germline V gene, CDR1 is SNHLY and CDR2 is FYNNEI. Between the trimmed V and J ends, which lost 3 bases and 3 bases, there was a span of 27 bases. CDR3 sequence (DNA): TGTGCCAGCAGTGAGTCCAGCGGTCCCTCACCTGGGCGCCTCTACGAGCAGTACTTC. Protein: CASSESSGPSPGRLYEQYF.

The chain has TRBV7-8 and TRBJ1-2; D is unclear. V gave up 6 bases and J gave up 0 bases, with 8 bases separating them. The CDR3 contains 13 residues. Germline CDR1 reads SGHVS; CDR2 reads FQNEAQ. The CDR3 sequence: CASSLVTNYGYTF. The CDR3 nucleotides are TGTGCCAGCAGTCTAGTTACTAACTATGGCTACACCTTC. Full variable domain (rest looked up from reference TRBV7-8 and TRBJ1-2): GAGVSQSPRYKVAKRGQDVALRCDPISGHVSLFWYQQALGQGPEFLTYFQNEAQLDKSGLPSDRFFAERPEGSVSTLKIQRTQQEDSAVYLCASSLVTNYGYTFGSGTRLTVV.

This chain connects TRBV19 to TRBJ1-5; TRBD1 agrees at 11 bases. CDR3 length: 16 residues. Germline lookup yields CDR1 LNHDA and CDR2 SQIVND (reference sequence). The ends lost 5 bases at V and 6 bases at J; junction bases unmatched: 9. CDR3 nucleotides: TGTGCCAGTAGTCCCCGGGACAGGGGGAGGATTCAGCCCCAGCATTTT. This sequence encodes CASSPRDRGRIQPQHF. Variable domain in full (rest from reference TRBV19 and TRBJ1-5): DGGITQSPKYLFRKEGQNVTLSCEQNLNHDAMYWYRQDPGQGLRLIYYSQIVNDFQKGDIAEGYSVSREKKESFPLTVTSAQKNPTAFYLCASSPRDRGRIQPQHFGDGTRLSIL.

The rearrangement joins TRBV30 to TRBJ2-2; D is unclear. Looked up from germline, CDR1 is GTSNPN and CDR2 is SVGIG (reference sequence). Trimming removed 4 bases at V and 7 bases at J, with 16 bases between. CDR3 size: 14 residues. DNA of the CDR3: TGTGCCTGGACCCAGGTACTTCGTTACGGGGAGCTGTTTTTT. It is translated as CAWTQVLRYGELFF.

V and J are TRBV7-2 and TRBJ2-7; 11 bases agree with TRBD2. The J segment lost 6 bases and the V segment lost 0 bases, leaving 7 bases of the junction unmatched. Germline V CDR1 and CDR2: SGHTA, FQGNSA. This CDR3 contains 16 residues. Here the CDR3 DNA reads TGTGCCAGCAGCTTAGCGCTAGCGGGAGGTGCGGGCGAGCAGTACTTC. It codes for CASSLALAGGAGEQYF.

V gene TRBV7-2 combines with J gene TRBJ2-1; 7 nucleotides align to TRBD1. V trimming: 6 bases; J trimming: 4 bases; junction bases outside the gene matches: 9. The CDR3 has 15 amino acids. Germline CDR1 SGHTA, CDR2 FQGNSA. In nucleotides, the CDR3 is TGTGCCAGCAGAGTGACCGGGACAGATTACAATGAGCAGTTCTTC. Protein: CASRVTGTDYNEQFF. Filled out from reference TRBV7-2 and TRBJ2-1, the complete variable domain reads GAGVSQSPSNKVTEKGKDVELRCDPISGHTALYWYRQSLGQGLEFLIYFQGNSAPDKSGLPSDRFSAERTGGSVSTLTIQRTQQEDSAVYLCASRVTGTDYNEQFFGPGTRLTVL.

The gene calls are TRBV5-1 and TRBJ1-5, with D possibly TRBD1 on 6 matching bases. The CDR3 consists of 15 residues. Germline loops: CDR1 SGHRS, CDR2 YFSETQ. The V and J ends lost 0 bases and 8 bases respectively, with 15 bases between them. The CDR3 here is CASSLDTGLGKPQHF. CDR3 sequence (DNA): TGCGCCAGCAGCTTGGATACAGGGCTAGGGAAGCCCCAGCATTTT.

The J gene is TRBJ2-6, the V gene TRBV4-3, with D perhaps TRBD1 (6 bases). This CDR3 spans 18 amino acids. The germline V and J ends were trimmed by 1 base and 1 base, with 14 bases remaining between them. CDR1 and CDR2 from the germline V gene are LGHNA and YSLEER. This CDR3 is CASSQAEGGLSGANVLTF. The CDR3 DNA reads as TGCGCCAGCAGCCAAGCCGAAGGGGGTTTATCTGGGGCCAACGTCCTGACTTTC.